This T cell receptor (beta chain) was observed in a study of T cell responses to AZD1222 COVID-19 vaccine. A single count supports this clone. No antigen is known for it. Findings and limits, study-wide: Unmutated variant regions are reportedly targeted by nearly half of spike-specific TCRs. Donors skewed white British and female; clonal diversity was possibly underestimated. Two AZD1222 doses significantly raised spike-specific TCR breadth and depth over controls. With dominance at 160-218 and 743-854, vaccine-associated CD4 TCRs spanned spike.

Sequencing used immunoSEQ multiplex PCR; TCRdb keeps in-frame clones, though not all of them. The sample yields tens of thousands of clones, approximately 91% seen once. Germline assignment: CDR1 GTSNPN and CDR2 SVGIG (reference sequence). Trimming left V 0 bases short and J 9 bases short, with 16 bases between. This CDR3 is 14 amino acids long. The chain has TRBV30 and TRBJ2-3; D possibly corresponds to TRBD1 (7 bases). Sequenced material: peripheral blood, taken on day 0 of MenACWY control vaccination. This clonotype was obtained from an adult in good health. CDR3 in amino acids: CAWSVLSPGGTQYF. The CDR3 DNA follows: TGTGCCTGGAGTGTTTTAAGTCCAGGGGGGACGCAGTATTTT.